This entry lists 23 T cell receptor beta chains sequenced from one sample in a study of spatial heterogeneity in lung cancer. For these TCRs, the target antigens are not known. Regarding the study as a whole: Counts that tracked tumor mutation counts were those of expanded intratumoral alpha and beta TCRs.

As to time point: sample taken at primary tumor resection. TCRdb used MiXCR to reprocess the 5' RACE reads, holding one entry per CDR3 protein. The data hold roughly 2,900 distinct CDR3 sequences, with 5.5% to 6% observed a single time. Sequencing was performed on lung tumor tissue, taken at surgery. The source is a male donor with early-stage non-small cell lung cancer.

This clonotype was seen at least ten times. This chain connects TRBV10-3 to TRBJ2-5; D unclear. CDR3 length equals 13 residues. V lost 4 bases to trimming and J lost 2 bases, with 8 bases between them. The germline gives CDR1 ENHRY, CDR2 SYGVKD. CDR3 sequence reads: CAISVASQETQYF. Here the CDR3 DNA reads TGTGCCATCAGTGTGGCGTCACAAGAGACCCAGTACTTC.

This clonotype is labeled as medium-sized. This rearrangement joins TRBV7-2 to TRBJ2-7; D gene uncertain. Trimming removed 0 bases from V and 5 bases from J, with 8 bases in between. The CDR3 extends over 13 amino acids. Germline loops: CDR1 SGHTA, CDR2 FQGNSA. CDR3 DNA sequence: TGTGCCAGCAGCTTAGCGCTCAGCCACGAGCAGTACTTC. Translated: CASSLALSHEQYF.

This clonotype was counted between two and nine times. The chain joins TRBV10-1 to TRBJ2-1, with TRBD2 matching over 8 bases. The trim removed 2 bases at V and 4 bases at J, leaving 10 bases unmatched. The V gene's germline CDR1 is WNHNN and CDR2 SYGVQD (reference sequence). The CDR3 consists of 17 residues. CDR3 bases: TGCGCCAGCAGTGAGGCCCAGCGGGAGAGTCGGTACAATGAGCAGTTCTTC. It codes for CASSEAQRESRYNEQFF.

Relative to its sample, this clonotype is medium-sized (0.01 to 0.1%). This sequence joins TRBV11-1 and TRBJ1-2; TRBD1 agrees at 9 bases. The CDR3 contains 14 residues. Looked up from germline, CDR1 is SGHAT and CDR2 is FQDESV (reference sequence). J was trimmed by 5 bases and V by 5 bases; bases with no gene match: 6. The CDR3 here is CASSGSTGGYGYTF. CDR3 bases: TGTGCCAGCAGCGGCTCGACAGGGGGTTATGGCTACACCTTC.

By its share, this clonotype is medium-sized. This sequence joins TRBV20-1 and TRBJ2-3; D gene uncertain. This CDR3 comprises 15 residues. Per the germline V gene, CDR1 is DFQATT and CDR2 is SNEGSKA (reference sequence). Between the trimmed V and J ends, which lost 4 bases and 3 bases, there was a span of 17 bases. The CDR3: CSANQGLGITDTQYF. CDR3 DNA sequence: TGCAGTGCTAACCAAGGATTGGGGATAACAGATACGCAGTATTTT.

By sample fraction, this clonotype is medium-sized. V is TRBV12-3 or TRBV12-4 and J is TRBJ2-1; 7 positions agree with TRBD2. Germline trimming cut 0 bases from V and 10 bases from J; bases unmatched to any gene: 12. The CDR3 spans 16 residues. The CDR3 DNA follows: TGTGCCAGCAGTTTAGCGTCTAGCGGAGGGAGTCGGGAGCAGTTCTTC. This encodes CASSLASSGGSREQFF.

By sample fraction, this clonotype is medium-sized (0.01 to 0.1%). The gene calls are TRBV6-1 and TRBJ2-1; D possibly corresponds to TRBD2 (5 bases). Germline CDR1 MNHNS, CDR2 SASEGT. Trimming took off 3 bases at V and 7 bases at J, with 10 bases between the two ends. This CDR3 has 13 amino acids. Written as DNA, the CDR3 is TGTGCCAGCAGTGAGTCTAGCAGGAATGAGCAGTTCTTC. Translated, it gives CASSESSRNEQFF.

This clonotype qualifies as medium-sized. The rearrangement links TRBV20-1 to TRBJ2-5; D call uncertain. CDR1 DFQATT and CDR2 SNEGSKA come from the germline V gene (reference sequence). The CDR3 runs to 13 residues. V was pared by 4 bases and J by 2 bases, with 11 bases between. This CDR3 reads CSATLSVQETQYF. The CDR3 DNA reads as TGCAGTGCTACGTTGTCAGTGCAAGAGACCCAGTACTTC.

This clonotype was detected ten times or more. V is TRBV5-1 and J is TRBJ2-1; 12 positions agree with TRBD2. With 1 base clipped from V and 9 bases from J, the junction kept 5 bases outside the gene matches. The germline V gene encodes CDR1 SGHRS and CDR2 YFSETQ. CDR3 size: 15 residues. The CDR3 DNA sequence: TGCGCCAGCAGCTTGAGTCTAGCGGGAGGGGGTGAGCAGTTCTTC. It encodes CASSLSLAGGGEQFF.

The chain is built from TRBV28 and TRBJ2-3; D uncertain. The CDR3 spans 12 residues. Trimming took off 3 bases at V and 8 bases at J, with 9 bases between the two ends. Germline CDR1 and CDR2: MDHEN and SYDVKM. DNA of the CDR3: TGTGCCAGCAGTTTTGTGGGTGTTACGCAGTATTTT. Its translation: CASSFVGVTQYF.

This clonotype is labeled as medium-sized. This chain links TRBV23-1 with TRBJ2-7, with TRBD1 identical over 8 bases. TRBV23-1 is annotated as an ORF whose role is uncertain. The V and J ends lost 3 bases and 6 bases, in that order; junction bases with no gene match: 4. The CDR3 totals 13 residues. The CDR3 region is CASSQDRAVEQYF. CDR3 DNA: TGCGCCAGCAGTCAGGACAGGGCTGTCGAGCAGTACTTC.

CDR3 in amino acids: CASSYSHSSDTQYF. Written as DNA, the CDR3 is TGTGCCAGCAGTTACAGCCATTCCTCAGATACGCAGTATTTT. The J gene is TRBJ2-3, the V gene TRBV27; D gene ambiguous. Germline V lookup: CDR1 MNHEY, CDR2 SMNVEV (reference sequence). Trimming took 4 bases from V and 4 from J, leaving 12 bases between them. The CDR3 length is 14 residues.

This clonotype is categorized as medium-sized. V is TRBV6-6 and J is TRBJ1-2; D uncertain. Looked up from germline, CDR1 is MNHNY and CDR2 is SVGAGI (reference sequence). V was pared by 2 bases and J by 0 bases, with 7 bases between. This CDR3 contains 14 residues. The CDR3 bases are TGTGCCAGCAGTTACAAGGGAGCTAACTATGGCTACACCTTC. Its translation is CASSYKGANYGYTF.

In this sample, this clonotype turned up many times. This CDR3 is CASSPSLGTPESTDTQYF. DNA for the CDR3: TGTGCCAGCTCACCTTCCCTTGGGACACCCGAGAGTACAGATACGCAGTATTTT. The rearrangement uses TRBV18 and TRBJ2-3, with a possible D match to TRBD1 (6 bases). The CDR3 is 18 residues long. The germline gives CDR1 KGHSH, CDR2 LQKENI. The germline V and J ends were trimmed by 3 bases and 3 bases, with 22 bases remaining between them.

This clonotype is classed as medium-sized. The rearrangement links TRBV18 to TRBJ2-3, with D uncertain. Per the germline V gene, CDR1 is KGHSH and CDR2 is LQKENI. The CDR3 length is 13 residues. Trimming shortened V by 3 bases and J by 6 bases, and 10 bases separated the two germline ends. The CDR3 nucleotides read TGTGCCAGCTCACCCGTCCGGGTCGATACGCAGTATTTT. This gives the protein CASSPVRVDTQYF.

This clonotype came up once. The chain joins TRBV29-1 to TRBJ1-3; D call uncertain. V lost 5 bases and J lost 4, with 9 bases in between. The CDR3 consists of 12 residues. Germline CDR1 and CDR2: SQVTM and ANQGSEA. The CDR3 is CSVLTEGNTIYF. In DNA, the CDR3 is TGCAGCGTTTTGACGGAAGGAAACACCATATATTTT. Variable domain in full (rest from reference TRBV29-1 and TRBJ1-3): SAVISQKPSRDICQRGTSLTIQCQVDSQVTMMFWYRQQPGQSLTLIATANQGSEATYESGFVIDKFPISRPNLTFSTLTVSNMSPEDSSIYLCSVLTEGNTIYFGEGSWLTVV.

The chain combines TRBV6-5 with TRBJ2-2; D gene uncertain. CDR1 and CDR2 from the germline V gene are MNHEY and SVGAGI. This CDR3 region has 13 residues. Trimming removed 7 bases at V and 0 bases at J, with 6 bases between. CDR3 residues: CASKDANTGELFF. The CDR3 nucleotides read TGTGCCAGCAAAGACGCGAACACCGGGGAGCTGTTTTTT.

This clonotype is classed as medium-sized. This chain joins TRBV7-8 and TRBJ2-3; D is unclear. V lost 1 base to trimming and J lost 4 bases, with 3 bases between them. The CDR3 is 12 amino acids. Germline V gene sequence: CDR1 SGHVS, CDR2 FQNEAQ. CDR3 region: CASSLEADTQYF. DNA of the CDR3: TGTGCCAGCAGCTTAGAAGCAGATACGCAGTATTTT.

In this sample, this clonotype turned up many times. The chain is built from TRBV12-3 or TRBV12-4 and TRBJ2-1, with 8 nucleotides matching TRBD1. The CDR3 loop spans 15 amino acids. The V segment lost 4 bases and the J segment 4 bases; nucleotides outside the gene matches: 6. The CDR3 protein is CASSSTGQVYNEQFF. The CDR3 bases are TGTGCCAGCAGTTCAACGGGACAGGTATACAATGAGCAGTTCTTC.

This clonotype turned up a few times. V usage is TRBV19 and J usage is TRBJ2-7, with D hard to call. The CDR3 loop spans 11 amino acids. V lost 5 bases, J lost 5 bases, and 7 bases lay in between. Germline-derived CDR1 and CDR2 are LNHDA and SQIVND (reference sequence). CDR3 region: CASSLSDEQYF. The DNA of the CDR3 is TGTGCCAGTAGTCTCAGCGACGAGCAGTACTTC.

In its sample, this clonotype was seen many times. The V and J genes are TRBV4-1 and TRBJ2-1, with TRBD2 matching 7 bases. The CDR3 is 17 amino acids. Germline assignment: CDR1 MGHRA and CDR2 YSYEKL. V lost 1 base, J lost 8 bases, and 14 bases stayed unmatched. In DNA, the CDR3 is TGCGCCAGCAGCCAAGGGAAAGCGGGGAAGGGTGTTGATGAGCAGTTCTTC. Translation gives CASSQGKAGKGVDEQFF.

This clonotype is classed as medium-sized. The rearrangement joins TRBV20-1 to TRBJ2-5; the D is unclear. V was cut by 2 bases and J by 5 bases, with 3 bases left in between. This CDR3 has 10 amino acids. Germline CDR1 and CDR2: DFQATT and SNEGSKA (reference sequence). CDR3 DNA: TGCAGTGCTAGATGGGAGACCCAGTACTTC. It encodes CSARWETQYF.

This clonotype has a count of ten or more. The V call is TRBV28, the J call TRBJ2-3; 7 bases fit TRBD2. Per germline, CDR1 MDHEN and CDR2 SYDVKM. V was clipped by 1 base and J by 2 bases; unmatched bases: 18. This CDR3 contains 20 residues. CDR3 protein: CASSLSLPSLAELYTDTQYF. CDR3 bases: TGTGCCAGCAGTTTATCCCTCCCCTCCCTAGCGGAGCTTTACACAGATACGCAGTATTTT.